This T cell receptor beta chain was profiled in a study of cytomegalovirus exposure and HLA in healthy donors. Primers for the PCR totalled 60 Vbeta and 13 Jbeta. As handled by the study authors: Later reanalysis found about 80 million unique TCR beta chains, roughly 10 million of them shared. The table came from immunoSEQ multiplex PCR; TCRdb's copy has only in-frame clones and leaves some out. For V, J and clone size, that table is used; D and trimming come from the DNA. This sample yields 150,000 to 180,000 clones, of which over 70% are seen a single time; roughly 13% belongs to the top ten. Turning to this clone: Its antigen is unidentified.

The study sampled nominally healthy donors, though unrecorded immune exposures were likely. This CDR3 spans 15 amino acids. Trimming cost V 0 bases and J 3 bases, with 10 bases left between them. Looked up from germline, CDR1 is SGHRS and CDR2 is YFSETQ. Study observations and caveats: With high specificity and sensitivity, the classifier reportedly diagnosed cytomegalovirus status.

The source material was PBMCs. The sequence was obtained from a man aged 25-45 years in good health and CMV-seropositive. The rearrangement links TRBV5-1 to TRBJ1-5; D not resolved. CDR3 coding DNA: TGCGCCAGCAGCTTGGACGGGGTTGACAATCAGCCCCAGCATTTT. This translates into CASSLDGVDNQPQHF.